These T cell receptor beta chains were read from a single sample in a study of blood T cell repertoires in COVID-19. Only in-frame clones appear in the TCRdb table, and some are missing; sequencing was by immunoSEQ multiplex PCR. The table has 170,000 or so clones, less than 90% seen once. The sample was PBMCs or T cells enriched from blood (not recorded which). The receptors derive from a woman aged 50 to 65 who had recovered from COVID-19. Both conserved end residues are part of each CDR3. Fields, in order: J gene, V gene, CDR3 protein.

>TRBJ1-5|TRBV3-1/TRBV3-2
CASSQGSGVNQPQHF
>TRBJ1-1|TRBV14
CASSLLQGKHTEAFF
>TRBJ2-7|TRBV6-1
CASSEGLAEQYEQYF
>TRBJ2-3|TRBV30
CAWSAGGAGEVPNWDTQYF
>TRBJ1-2|TRBV7-9
CASSLQGEVGYTF
>TRBJ1-4|TRBV3-1/TRBV3-2
CASSQDQGRTLKLFF
>TRBJ1-6|TRBV7-9
CASSLESGSPLHF
>TRBJ2-2|TRBV25-1
CATLGPGAGELFF
>TRBJ2-3|TRBV7-9
CASRGGPEDTQYF
>TRBJ2-7|TRBV11-3
CASSTSGTTFYEQYF
>TRBJ1-6|TRBV3-1/TRBV3-2
CASSPLSSPLHF
>TRBJ1-5|TRBV30
CAWSYGPTGGNQPQHF
>TRBJ1-5|TRBV30
CAWKGTGKVGDNQPQHF
>TRBJ1-1|TRBV12-5
CASGRTGRGTEAFF
>TRBJ1-2|TRBV6-5
CASSSDRSYYGYTF